This is a list of T cell receptor beta chains from one sample in a study of cytomegalovirus exposure and HLA in healthy donors. TCRdb's table, derived via immunoSEQ multiplex PCR, lists solely in-frame clones and lacks some. The sample holds roughly 68,000 clones; roughly four fifths are singletons and the top ten take 7.4%. The sample comprised PBMCs. The receptors were sampled from a woman between 25 and 40 years old in good health and CMV-seropositive. Both conserved end residues are trimmed from each CDR3.

j_call v_call cdr3_aa
TRBJ2-7 TRBV7-9 ASSTTGTGFYEQY
TRBJ2-7 TRBV11-2 ASSQGFRTPFYEQY
TRBJ2-1 TRBV4-2 ASSQGGAGEVNEQF
TRBJ2-3 TRBV7-2 ASSFSGRADTQY
TRBJ1-1 TRBV28 ASTLPGGTEAF
TRBJ1-4 TRBV5-4 ASSYDRSGEKLF
TRBJ2-1 TRBV2 ASTTGLAGDNEQF
TRBJ1-5 TRBV7-8 ASSLDPGWGFSNQPQH
TRBJ1-6 TRBV5-1 ASSNAGFDSPLH
TRBJ2-1 TRBV7-2 ASSAKNEQF
TRBJ2-1 TRBV7-3 ASSEGTSGSSYNEQF
TRBJ2-3 TRBV2 ASSPDSPKGTDTQY
TRBJ2-3 TRBV4-2 ASSQDWEITDTQY
TRBJ1-1 TRBV7-6 ASSLGSWRAMNTEAF
TRBJ1-2 TRBV5-1 ASSPGVGQPRLKYGYT
TRBJ1-1 TRBV5-6 ASSPWDREGTEAF
TRBJ2-1 TRBV19 ASSRTSGSYNEQF
TRBJ1-5 TRBV28 ASSYEVNQPQH
TRBJ2-5 TRBV9 ASSGRGLLGRAQY
. TRBV5-1 ASSSKIRLAGVGEQY
TRBJ2-1 TRBV4-1 ASRGTSGRNEQF
TRBJ1-1 TRBV7-2 ASSPQGAMRAF
TRBJ2-2 TRBV5-4 ASSPGQGEGELF
TRBJ1-5 TRBV29-1 SVGLGTGDHQPQH
TRBJ2-1 TRBV7-2 ASSLAAGAINEQF
TRBJ2-1 TRBV9 ASSVALAGGPRDEQF
TRBJ1-6 TRBV28 ASSYGRYNSPLH
TRBJ2-1 TRBV5-6 ASSPDRGRHNEQF
TRBJ1-2 TRBV30 AWSVSGRVGYT
TRBJ2-1 TRBV5-6 ASRVYRGRAAYNEQF
TRBJ1-5 TRBV19 ASSITGGNQPQH
TRBJ2-3 TRBV10-3 AIMPGLRITDTQY
TRBJ2-3 TRBV7-6 ASSYRKGQAWGTDTQY
TRBJ1-2 TRBV2 ASRAGGNGYT
TRBJ1-1 TRBV7-3 ASSLTGNTEAF
TRBJ2-1 TRBV30 AWSVRRRENNEQF
TRBJ2-3 TRBV6-5 ASSYYAGGDDTQY
TRBJ1-6 TRBV28 ASSFPGQGKSPLH
TRBJ1-2 TRBV2 ASSEESLRGPRGGYT
TRBJ2-3 TRBV10-3 ASAGSDTQY
TRBJ2-5 TRBV28 ASSPGLAGSQETQY
. TRBV29-1 SVELSGFSYEQY
TRBJ2-3 TRBV5-1 ASSLGGVPDTQY
TRBJ1-1 TRBV29-1 SAVGGAGEAF
TRBJ2-7 TRBV28 ASSPTSGIYEQY